This T cell receptor (beta chain) was profiled in a study of T-cell reconstitution after alpha-beta-depleted transplantation in children. Notes on the study in general: T-cell counts and diversity at one year post-transplant came mainly from newly produced T cells.

This clonotype was found a few times. What it recognizes is unknown. CDR3 size: 18 residues. The germline V gene encodes CDR1 SNHLY and CDR2 FYNNEI. V dropped 6 bases and J dropped 1; count of bases not matched to a gene: 13. TCRbeta library preparation incorporated unique molecular identifiers. TCRdb recomputed calls from the PCR reads with MiXCR, one row per CDR3 protein. The table shows about 300,000 distinct CDR3 sequences, with about 7.3% occurring only once. The starting material was peripheral blood, obtained 360 days after TCRalphabeta/CD19-depleted stem cell transplant. This clonotype was sampled from a female patient aged 2 to 10 who had a stem cell transplant for Fanconi anemia, so the T cells may come from the graft donor. V and J are TRBV2 and TRBJ2-1; 9 bases are shared with TRBD2. Written as DNA, the CDR3 is TGTGCCAGCAGGGTGACTAGCGGTGGCCTTCAATCCTACAATGAGCAGTTCTTC. Its translation: CASRVTSGGLQSYNEQFF.